The clone carrying this T cell receptor beta chain was found a few times. This record comes from a study of early T cells in non-severe SARS-CoV-2 infection. Study background: Chains from this unsorted whole-blood bulk RNA could not be paired.

CDR1 is DFQATT and CDR2 is SNEGSKA in the germline V gene (reference sequence). The CDR3 is made up of 12 amino acids. V lost 3 bases and J lost 9, with 11 bases in between. Individual cDNA molecules were tagged with unique molecular identifiers, the study reported. MiXCR, applied by TCRdb to the 5' RACE reads, yields one record per CDR3 protein. Of 40,000 to 60,000 distinct CDR3 sequences listed, roughly 4.5% are singletons. The chain uses TRBV20-1 and TRBJ1-4; D possibly corresponds to TRBD1 (6 bases). This clonotype originated in an adult who was a healthcare worker with PCR-confirmed SARS-CoV-2 infection or an uninfected control (not recorded which). The sequenced sample was whole blood. CDR3 coding DNA: TGCAGTGCTAGGAGGGGGGAGAAAAAACTGTTTTTT. Its translation is CSARRGEKKLFF.